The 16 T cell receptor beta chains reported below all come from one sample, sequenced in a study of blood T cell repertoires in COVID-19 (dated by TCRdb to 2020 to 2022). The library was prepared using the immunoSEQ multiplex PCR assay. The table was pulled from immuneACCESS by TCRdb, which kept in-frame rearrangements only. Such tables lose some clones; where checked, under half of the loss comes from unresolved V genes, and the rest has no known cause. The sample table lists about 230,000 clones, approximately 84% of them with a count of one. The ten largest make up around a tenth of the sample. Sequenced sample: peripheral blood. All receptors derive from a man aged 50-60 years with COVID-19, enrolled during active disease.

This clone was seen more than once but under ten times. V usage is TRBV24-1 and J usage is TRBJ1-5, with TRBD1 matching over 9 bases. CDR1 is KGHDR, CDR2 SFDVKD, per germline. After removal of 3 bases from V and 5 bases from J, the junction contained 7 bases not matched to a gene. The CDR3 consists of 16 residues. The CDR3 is CATSDPRTGDHQPQHF. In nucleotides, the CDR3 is TGTGCCACCAGTGATCCGCGGACAGGGGACCATCAGCCCCAGCATTTT.

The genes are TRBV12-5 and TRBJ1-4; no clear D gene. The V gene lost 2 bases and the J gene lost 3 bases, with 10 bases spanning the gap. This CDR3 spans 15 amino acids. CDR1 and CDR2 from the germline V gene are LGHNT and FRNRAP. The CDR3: CASGLRGVANEKLFF. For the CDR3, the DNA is TGTGCTAGTGGTTTGCGGGGAGTGGCTAATGAAAAACTGTTTTTT.

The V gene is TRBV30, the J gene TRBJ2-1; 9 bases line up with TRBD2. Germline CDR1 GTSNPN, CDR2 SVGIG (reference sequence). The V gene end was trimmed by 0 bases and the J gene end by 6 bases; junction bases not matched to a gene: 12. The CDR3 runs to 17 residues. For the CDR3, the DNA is TGTGCCTGGAGTGTTGCACATGAGGGACTAGCTTTCAATGAGCAGTTCTTC. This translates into CAWSVAHEGLAFNEQFF. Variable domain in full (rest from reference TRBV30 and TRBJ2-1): SQTIHQWPATLVQPVGSPLSLECTVEGTSNPNLYWYRQAAGRGLQLLFYSVGIGQISSEVPQNLSASRPQDRQFILSSKKLLLSDSGFYLCAWSVAHEGLAFNEQFFGPGTRLTVL.

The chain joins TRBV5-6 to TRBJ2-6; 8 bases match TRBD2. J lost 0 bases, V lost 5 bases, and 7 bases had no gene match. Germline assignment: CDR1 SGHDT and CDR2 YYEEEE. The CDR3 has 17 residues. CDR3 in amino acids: CASSRPGTSSGANVLTF. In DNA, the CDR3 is TGTGCCAGCAGTCGGCCGGGGACTAGCTCTGGGGCCAACGTCCTGACTTTC.

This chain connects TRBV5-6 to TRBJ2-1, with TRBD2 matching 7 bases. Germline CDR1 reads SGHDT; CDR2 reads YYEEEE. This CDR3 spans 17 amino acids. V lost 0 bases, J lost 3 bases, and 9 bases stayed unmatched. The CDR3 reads CASSLVWGGRGYNEQFF. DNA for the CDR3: TGTGCCAGCAGCTTGGTTTGGGGCGGGAGAGGCTACAATGAGCAGTTCTTC. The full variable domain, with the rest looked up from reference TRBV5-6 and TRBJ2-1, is DAGVTQSPTHLIKTRGQQVTLRCSPKSGHDTVSWYQQALGQGPQFIFQYYEEEERQRGNFPDRFSGHQFPNYSSELNVNALLLGDSALYLCASSLVWGGRGYNEQFFGPGTRLTVL.

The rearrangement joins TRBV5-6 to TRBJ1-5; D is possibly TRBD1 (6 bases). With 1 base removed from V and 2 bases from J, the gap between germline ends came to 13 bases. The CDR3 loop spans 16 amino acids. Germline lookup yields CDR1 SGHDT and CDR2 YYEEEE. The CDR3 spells CASSLLVGGGNQPQHF. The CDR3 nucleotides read TGTGCCAGCAGCTTGTTGGTAGGGGGGGGCAATCAGCCCCAGCATTTT. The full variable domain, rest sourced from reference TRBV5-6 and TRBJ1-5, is DAGVTQSPTHLIKTRGQQVTLRCSPKSGHDTVSWYQQALGQGPQFIFQYYEEEERQRGNFPDRFSGHQFPNYSSELNVNALLLGDSALYLCASSLLVGGGNQPQHFGDGTRLSIL.

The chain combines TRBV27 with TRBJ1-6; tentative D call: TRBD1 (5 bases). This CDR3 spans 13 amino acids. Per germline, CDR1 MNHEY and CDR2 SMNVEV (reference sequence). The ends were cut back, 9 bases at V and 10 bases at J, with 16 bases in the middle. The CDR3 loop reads CASNLGGNSPLHF. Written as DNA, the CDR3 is TGTGCCAGTAATTTGGGGGGTAACTCACCCCTCCACTTT.

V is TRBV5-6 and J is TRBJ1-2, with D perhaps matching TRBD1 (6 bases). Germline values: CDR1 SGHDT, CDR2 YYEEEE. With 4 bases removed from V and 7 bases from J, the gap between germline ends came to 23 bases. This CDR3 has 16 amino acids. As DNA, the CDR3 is TGTGCCAGCAGCAACGAACCAACAGGGATTACTGCTGGCTACACCTTC. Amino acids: CASSNEPTGITAGYTF.

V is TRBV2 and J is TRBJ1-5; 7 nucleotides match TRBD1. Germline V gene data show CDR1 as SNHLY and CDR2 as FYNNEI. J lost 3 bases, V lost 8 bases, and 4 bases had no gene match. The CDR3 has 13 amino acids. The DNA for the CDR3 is TGTGCCAGCCGGACAGGACACAATCAGCCCCAGCATTTT. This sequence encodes CASRTGHNQPQHF.

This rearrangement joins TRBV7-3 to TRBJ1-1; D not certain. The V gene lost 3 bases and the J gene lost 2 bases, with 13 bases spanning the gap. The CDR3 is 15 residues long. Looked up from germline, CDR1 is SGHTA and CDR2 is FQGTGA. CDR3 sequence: CASSFLKSENTEAFF. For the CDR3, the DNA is TGTGCCAGCAGCTTCCTCAAGTCAGAAAACACTGAAGCTTTCTTT.

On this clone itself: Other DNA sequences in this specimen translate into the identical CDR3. For the CDR3, the DNA is TGTGCCAGCAGCGTAGGAGGTAGTCTCGATACGCAGTATTTT. It yields the protein CASSVGGSLDTQYF. The chain employs TRBV9 and TRBJ2-3; no clear D. The CDR3 covers 14 residues. Germline V lookup: CDR1 SGDLS, CDR2 YYNGEE. V shed 0 bases and J shed 6 bases, with 11 bases lying between them. The complete variable domain, with remaining parts taken from reference TRBV9 and TRBJ2-3, reads DSGVTQTPKHLITATGQRVTLRCSPRSGDLSVYWYQQSLDQGLQFLIQYYNGEERAKGNILERFSAQQFPDLHSELNLSSLELGDSALYFCASSVGGSLDTQYFGPGTRLTVL.

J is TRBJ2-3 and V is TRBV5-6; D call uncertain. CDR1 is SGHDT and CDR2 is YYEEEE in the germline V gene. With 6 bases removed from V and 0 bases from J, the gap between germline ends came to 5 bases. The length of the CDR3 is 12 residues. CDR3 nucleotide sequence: TGTGCCAGCACCCTGAGCACAGATACGCAGTATTTT. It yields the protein CASTLSTDTQYF.

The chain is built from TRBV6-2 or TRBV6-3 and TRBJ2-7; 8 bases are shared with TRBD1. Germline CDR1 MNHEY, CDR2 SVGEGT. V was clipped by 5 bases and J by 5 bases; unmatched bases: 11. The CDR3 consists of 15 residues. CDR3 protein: CASSSAWDRLHEQYF. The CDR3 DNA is TGTGCCAGCAGTAGCGCTTGGGACAGGCTTCACGAGCAGTACTTC.

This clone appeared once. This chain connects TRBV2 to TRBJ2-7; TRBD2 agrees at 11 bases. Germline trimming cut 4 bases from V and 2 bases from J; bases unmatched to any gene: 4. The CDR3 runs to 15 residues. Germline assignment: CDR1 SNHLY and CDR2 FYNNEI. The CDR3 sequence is CASSVGTSGTYEQYF. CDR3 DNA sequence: TGTGCCAGCAGTGTAGGGACTAGCGGAACCTACGAGCAGTACTTC.

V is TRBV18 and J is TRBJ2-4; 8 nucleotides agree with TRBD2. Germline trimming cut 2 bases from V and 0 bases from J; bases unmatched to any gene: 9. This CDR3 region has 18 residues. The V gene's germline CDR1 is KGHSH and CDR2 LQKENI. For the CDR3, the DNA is TGTGCCAGCTCACCAAGCCTCCAGCGGGGGATAGCCAAAAACATTCAGTACTTC. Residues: CASSPSLQRGIAKNIQYF. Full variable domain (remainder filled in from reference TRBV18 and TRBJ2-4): NAGVMQNPRHLVRRRGQEARLRCSPMKGHSHVYWYRQLPEEGLKFMVYLQKENIIDESGMPKERFSAEFPKEGPSILRIQQVVRGDSAAYFCASSPSLQRGIAKNIQYFGAGTRLSVL.

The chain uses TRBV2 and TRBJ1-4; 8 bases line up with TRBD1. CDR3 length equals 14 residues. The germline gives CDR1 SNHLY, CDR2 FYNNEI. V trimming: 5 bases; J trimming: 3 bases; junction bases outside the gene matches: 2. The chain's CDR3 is CASSIQGANEKLFF. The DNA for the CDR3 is TGTGCCAGCAGTATACAGGGGGCTAATGAAAAACTGTTTTTT. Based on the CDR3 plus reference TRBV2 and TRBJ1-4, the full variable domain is EPEVTQTPSHQVTQMGQEVILRCVPISNHLYFYWYRQILGQKVEFLVSFYNNEISEKSEIFDDQFSVERPDGSNFTLKIRSTKLEDSAMYFCASSIQGANEKLFFGSGTQLSVL.